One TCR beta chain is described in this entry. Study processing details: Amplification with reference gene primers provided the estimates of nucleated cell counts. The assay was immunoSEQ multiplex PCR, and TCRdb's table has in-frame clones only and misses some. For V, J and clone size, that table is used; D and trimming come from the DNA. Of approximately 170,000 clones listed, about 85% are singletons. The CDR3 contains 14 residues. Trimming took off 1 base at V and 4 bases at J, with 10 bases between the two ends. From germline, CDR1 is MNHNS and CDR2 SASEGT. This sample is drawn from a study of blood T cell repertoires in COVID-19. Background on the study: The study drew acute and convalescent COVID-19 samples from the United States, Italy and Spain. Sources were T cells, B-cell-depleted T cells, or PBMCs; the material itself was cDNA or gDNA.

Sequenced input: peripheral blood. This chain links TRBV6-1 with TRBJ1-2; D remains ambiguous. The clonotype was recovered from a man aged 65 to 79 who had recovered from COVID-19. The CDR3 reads CASSEESQIYGYTF. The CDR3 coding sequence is TGTGCCAGCAGTGAAGAGTCCCAGATCTATGGCTACACCTTC.